The sequence of this TCR beta chain was determined in a study of T cells in women clearing cervical HPV infection (dated by TCRdb to the late 2010s). Context from the whole study: Cases were some 24 women with histologically confirmed HPV16-related CIN3 or worse, including 2 invasive cancers. In the parent cohort, fewer than 13,000 women aged 18 or older were enrolled in Guanacaste, Costa Rica, during about 1992 to 1994 and were followed for more than 6 years. Cases and controls were matched on year of sample collection and on age within five years. HLA typing was available for only a few women, so HLA type could not be excluded as a confounder. An exploratory proof-of-principle case-control study, nested within the Guanacaste HPV Natural History Study in Costa Rica, was conducted to compare TCR repertoires across cervical HPV16 outcomes. Five blinded duplicates per group were added as quality controls, giving some 60 samples: approximately 50 participants and 10 replicates. Median age was about 30 years in cases versus less than 40 in controls, and baseline characteristics did not differ significantly. Case blood was taken at the visit when the lesion was first identified, whereas control blood was taken when infection was no longer detected. For cases, the median interval between lesion detection and blood sampling was over 130 days, with an interquartile range of about 80 to 210 days. The 20 to 25 controls were women who cleared a single incident HPV16 infection within 12 months without developing precancer or cancer.

Results and caveats for the whole study, not just this receptor: By combining richness with V gene abundances, random forest classifiers separated cases from controls with an estimated AUC of about 0.82. Lower TRBV6-7 relative abundance was observed in cases than in controls (around 0.1% versus 0.15%; Bonferroni P = 0.0008). Significantly higher TCR repertoire richness was observed in CIN3+ cases than in controls across sequencing depths, whereas no difference in evenness was found. Because the number of T cells in each sample was unknown, differences in richness could reflect differing T-cell content rather than repertoire biology. Because of the cross-sectional design, the study could not determine whether the associations came before infection or resulted from infection, and neither effector/memory subsets nor HPV-specific T cells were isolated.

Using the immunoSEQ assay, multiplex PCR amplified TCR beta CDR3 regions from an average of approximately 1,300 ng of genomic DNA per sample. Primer bias was corrected in the assay by using a complete synthetic TCR repertoire to establish an amplification baseline. The amplicons were sequenced on the Illumina platform. On the authors' methods: Error correction of the sequences involved clustering with frequency ratios plus a modified nearest-neighbor algorithm, after which the sequences were analyzed in the immunoSEQ Analyzer using IMGT gene definitions. TCR richness and evenness were averaged over 20 rarefaction repeats at each rarefaction depth, excluding samples with fewer sequences than the depth. Relative abundances of V, D and J genes were compared between groups using Wilcoxon rank sum tests, with FDR correction applied. An intraclass correlation of about 96% for TCR richness and an average of around 71% across 66 gene segments were obtained from the blinded duplicates. The table was pulled from immuneACCESS by TCRdb, which kept in-frame rearrangements only. Such tables lose some clones; where checked, under half of the loss comes from unresolved V genes, and the rest has no known cause. The V and J calls and clone size were taken over from that table, and D and trimming were inferred from the DNA. The sample's records list roughly 23,000 clones. The ten largest make up about 5% of the sample.

With regard to this clone: Its antigen has not been determined. Read coverage stops 3 residues before the CDR3 terminus; the germline J gene supplies the remainder.

The V and J ends are trimmed by 6 bases and 8 bases, leaving 17 bases between them. As encoded in the germline V gene, CDR1 is SNHLY while CDR2 is FYNNEI. CDR3 length: 14 amino acids, cysteine to phenylalanine. The DNA covers only part of the CDR3, 33 bases in frame from base 1. Every participant had a single incident cervical HPV16 infection, and women with prevalent HPV16 infections were excluded. Cervical HPV DNA was detected by MY09/MY11 PCR and genotyped by dot-blot hybridization. Fifteen mL of heparinized blood were centrifuged, and the buffy coat was aliquoted, frozen at -30°C, then stored at -80°C. QIAGEN kits were used to extract genomic DNA from buffy coat specimens.

The sample was blood buffy coat. Recombination linked TRBV2 to TRBJ2-4, with the D gene possibly TRBD1 or TRBD2, each one fitting 6 bases. The receptor was derived from a woman between 18 and 69 years old with a cervical HPV16 infection that either progressed to CIN3+ or cleared (not recorded which). The CDR3 amino acid sequence is: CASRRAEGEDIQYF. CDR3 DNA (partial): TGTGCCAGCAGGCGGGCGGAGGGGGAGGACATT.